The rows below give T cell receptor beta chains drawn from one sample of a study of T cell changes during pregnancy in multiple sclerosis. The protocol was immunoSEQ multiplex PCR, while the TCRdb copy is restricted to in-frame clones and leaves out a portion. The sample shows around 56,000 clones, approximately 90% of them seen only once. This specimen was peripheral blood, taken after pregnancy. These receptors all stem from a female donor with multiple sclerosis, enrolled in a pregnancy study. CDR3s include the opening cysteine and the closing phenylalanine or tryptophan. The order of the fields is clone size, J gene, D gene, V gene, CDR3 DNA, CDR3 protein. A D gene is named only where the DNA matches it firmly. The size field is filled for only some rows; it gives once, few, many or a size class.

>-|TRBJ2-7|-|TRBV5-1
TGCGCCAGCAGCTTCCCGGACGGGACCTACGAGCAGTACTTC
CASSFPDGTYEQYF
>-|TRBJ1-2|-|TRBV28
TGTGCCAGCAGCTCCCAGGGGAGGGATGGCTACACCTTC
CASSSQGRDGYTF
>-|TRBJ2-5|TRBD2|TRBV4-2
TGTGCCAGCAGCCGGAGCGGGGGGGTACAAGAGACCCAGTACTTC
CASSRSGGVQETQYF
>-|TRBJ2-1|TRBD2|TRBV2
TGTGCCACCACAGAGGGACTAGCGGGGAACAATGAGCAGTTCTTC
CATTEGLAGNNEQFF
>-|TRBJ2-1|TRBD2|TRBV7-3
TGTGCCAGCAGCTTAACGTCGGGGGGCAATGAGCAGTTCTTC
CASSLTSGGNEQFF
>-|TRBJ2-7|-|TRBV2
TGTGCCAGCAGTGTGAGGAGTACGATGCAGGAGCAGTACTTC
CASSVRSTMQEQYF
>-|TRBJ1-1|-|TRBV30
TGTGCCTGGAGTGTGTTGGTTTCGGGGACTGAAGCTTTCTTT
CAWSVLVSGTEAFF
>-|TRBJ2-7|TRBD2|TRBV4-3
TGCGCCAGCAGCCAAGTACTCGGGGGGAACGAGCAGTACTTC
CASSQVLGGNEQYF
>-|TRBJ1-1|-|TRBV15
TGTGCCACCAGCAGAGCCTTCAGGGGCACTGAAGCTTTCTTT
CATSRAFRGTEAFF
>-|TRBJ2-1|TRBD1|TRBV4-1
TGCGCCAGCAGCCAACGTCTCCGAGGGGGACAGGGGGCACTCAGCTCCTACAATGAGCAGTTCTTC
CASSQRLRGGQGALSSYNEQFF
>-|TRBJ1-2|-|TRBV27
TGTGCCAGCAGGTTAACAGGCGATGGTGGCTACACCTTC
CASRLTGDGGYTF
>few|TRBJ2-5|-|TRBV25-1
TGTGCCAGCAGTGCGGCCAGCGGACCTCAAGAGACCCAGTACTTC
CASSAASGPQETQYF
>-|TRBJ1-1|-|TRBV29-1
TGCAGCGTTGAACAGGAGAACACTGAAGCTTTCTTT
CSVEQENTEAFF
>-|TRBJ2-1|TRBD2|TRBV5-4
TGTGCCAGCAGCTTGCCACCCTTCCGGGGACTAGCGGGGGGCAATGAGCAGTTCTTC
CASSLPPFRGLAGGNEQFF
>-|TRBJ2-2|-|TRBV7-9
TGTGCCAGCAGCCCCCGGGGAGTGTACACCGGGGAGCTGTTTTTT
CASSPRGVYTGELFF
>-|TRBJ1-6|-|TRBV7-9
TGTGCCAGCAGCTTAGGACAGGACGTCCACTTT
CASSLGQDVHF
>-|TRBJ1-4|-|TRBV2
TGTGCCAGCAGTGAAGCCCTAGGAGGGTCCCCAACTAATGAAAAACTGTTTTTT
CASSEALGGSPTNEKLFF
>-|TRBJ1-2|-|TRBV7-2
TGTGCCAGCAGCTATGACAGCAACTATGGCTACACCTTC
CASSYDSNYGYTF
>-|TRBJ2-1|TRBD1|TRBV2
TGTGCCAGCAGTGAAGGACAGGGGGCCTACAATGAGCAGTTCTTC
CASSEGQGAYNEQFF
>-|TRBJ2-5|TRBD1|TRBV7-9
TGTGCCAGCAGCATATCGGACAGGGGTGGCGAGACCCAGTACTTC
CASSISDRGGETQYF
>-|TRBJ2-7|-|TRBV11-3
TGTGCCAGCAGCTTAGGGGGGGACCTGGCGCACGAGCAGTACTTC
CASSLGGDLAHEQYF
>-|TRBJ2-1|TRBD2|TRBV7-2
TGTGCCAGCAGCTTAGATTGGCGAGCTAGCGGGGGGTACAATGAGCAGTTCTTC
CASSLDWRASGGYNEQFF
>once|TRBJ1-5|TRBD1|TRBV7-9
TGTGCCAGCAGCCTAGGGACAGGGGGGCAGAATCAGCCCCAGCATTTT
CASSLGTGGQNQPQHF
>few|TRBJ1-1|TRBD1|TRBV19
TGTGCCAGTAGTCAGGACCGGGACAGAGAAGCTTTCTTT
CASSQDRDREAFF
>-|TRBJ2-1|-|TRBV27
TGTGCCACCCGACGCGGTTACGCCTACAATGAGCAGTTCTTC
CATRRGYAYNEQFF
>few|TRBJ2-2|TRBD2|TRBV27
TGTGCCAGCAGTTTTTGGCTAGCGGGGGACTCCACCGGGGAGCTGTTTTTT
CASSFWLAGDSTGELFF
>-|TRBJ2-4|-|TRBV7-2
TGTGCCAGCAGCATGAGAGGCCCCTTTCAGTACTTC
CASSMRGPFQYF
>once|TRBJ2-1|TRBD1|TRBV9
TGTGCCAGCAGCTCCCGGGACAGAATCTTTGAGCAGTTCTTC
CASSSRDRIFEQFF
>-|TRBJ2-3|TRBD2|TRBV27
TGTGCCAGCAGTCTCGTCGCGCCGCGGGGGGGCACAGATACGCAGTATTTT
CASSLVAPRGGTDTQYF
>-|TRBJ1-1|-|TRBV30
TGTGCCTGGAGTGTACAAGTAAACACTGAAGCTTTCTTT
CAWSVQVNTEAFF
>once|TRBJ2-3|TRBD1|TRBV10-1
TGCGCCAGCAGTCGAACAGGGGTCCCTCTCACAGATACGCAGTATTTT
CASSRTGVPLTDTQYF
>-|TRBJ1-6|-|TRBV4-2
TGTGCCAGCAGCCAAGACAGGGTTTCACCCCTCCACTTT
CASSQDRVSPLHF
>-|TRBJ2-1|TRBD1|TRBV4-1
TGCGCCAGCAGCCAGCTGGGGACAGCGGACTACAATGAGCAGTTCTTC
CASSQLGTADYNEQFF
>-|TRBJ1-4|TRBD1|TRBV6-5
TGTGCCAGCAGACCCACAGGGGGCCTTGAAAAACTGTTTTTT
CASRPTGGLEKLFF
>-|TRBJ2-3|-|TRBV5-1
TGCGCCAGCAGCCTGATAGGCACAGATACGCAGTATTTT
CASSLIGTDTQYF
>-|TRBJ2-1|TRBD1|TRBV4-1
TGCGCCAGCAGCCACGACAGGGATAATGAGCAGTTCTTC
CASSHDRDNEQFF
>once|TRBJ2-7|-|TRBV4-3
TGCGCCAGCAGCCGTTGGGGGGGGCAGGGCGGACCTGGCGACGAGCAGTACTTC
CASSRWGGQGGPGDEQYF
>few|TRBJ1-6|-|TRBV6-5
TGTGCCAGCAGTCCTAATAATTCACCCCTCCACTTT
CASSPNNSPLHF
>-|TRBJ2-7|-|TRBV6-5
TGTGCCAGCAGTTCCCTTCACAGGGGGGGATCCTACGAGCAGTACTTC
CASSSLHRGGSYEQYF
>once|TRBJ1-2|-|TRBV28
TGTGCCAGCACCCTAGGTGGGTCCCATGGCTACACCTTC
CASTLGGSHGYTF
>-|TRBJ2-1|TRBD1|TRBV18
TGTGCCAGCTCCCCCACAGGGGAGAATGAGCAGTTCTTC
CASSPTGENEQFF
>-|TRBJ1-2|-|TRBV7-6
TGTGCCAGCAGCGCCACCGGCTATGGCTACACCTTC
CASSATGYGYTF
>-|TRBJ2-7|TRBD2|TRBV7-2
TGTGCCAGCAGCAGACTAGCGGGGGACTACGAGCAGTACTTC
CASSRLAGDYEQYF
>-|TRBJ2-3|-|TRBV27
TGTGCCAGCAGTTTTGGGAGGGGGGCACAGTCTACGCAGTATTTT
CASSFGRGAQSTQYF
>-|TRBJ2-3|TRBD2|TRBV7-8
TGTGCCAGCAGGCCCGGGGGGAAGGCAGATACGCAGTATTTT
CASRPGGKADTQYF
>-|TRBJ2-5|-|TRBV30
TGTGCCTGGAGGCGTCTAGGGACTGATCCCCAAGAGACCCAGTACTTC
CAWRRLGTDPQETQYF
>-|TRBJ1-1|-|TRBV2
TGTGCCACAAGGACAGCTCGAAGCACTGAAGCTTTCTTT
CATRTARSTEAFF
>-|TRBJ2-1|TRBD2|TRBV10-3
TGTGCCATCAGTAGCCAGCGGGGCCTTAACAATGAGCAGTTCTTC
CAISSQRGLNNEQFF
>-|TRBJ2-7|TRBD1|TRBV5-1
TGCGCCAGCAGTACCGGGACAGGGCGCTACGAGCAGTACTTC
CASSTGTGRYEQYF
>-|TRBJ1-2|TRBD1|TRBV5-6
TGTGCCAGCAGCTTGGAGGCGACAGGGGATAGTGGCTACACCTTC
CASSLEATGDSGYTF
>-|TRBJ2-1|TRBD2|TRBV4-1
TGCGCCAGCAGCCAATATAAAATCAGAGGACTAGCGGGGGGCCCGTTGGATGAGCAGTTCTTC
CASSQYKIRGLAGGPLDEQFF
>-|TRBJ2-1|TRBD1|TRBV5-4
TGTGCCAGCAGCTCCCGGGACAGGGCGGATGAGCAGTTCTTC
CASSSRDRADEQFF
>once|TRBJ2-2|TRBD2|TRBV11-2
TGTGCCAGCAGCCCTCGGACTAGCGAACTGACCGGGGAGCTGTTTTTT
CASSPRTSELTGELFF
>-|TRBJ1-2|TRBD1|TRBV5-1
TGCGCCAGCAGCTCGACAGGGCCCGGGAATGGCTACACCTTC
CASSSTGPGNGYTF
>once|TRBJ1-4|TRBD1|TRBV5-6
TGTGCCAGCAGCTGGGGACAGCTCAGGGAAAAACTGTTTTTT
CASSWGQLREKLFF
>-|TRBJ2-5|TRBD2|TRBV7-9
TGTGCCAGCAGCCCGCTAGCGGGGGGGCCAAAAGAGACCCAGTACTTC
CASSPLAGGPKETQYF
>many|TRBJ1-1|TRBD1|TRBV5-1
TGCGCCAGCAGCCCCTCGGGACAGCGTAGAACTGAAGCTTTCTTT
CASSPSGQRRTEAFF
>few|TRBJ2-2|TRBD2|TRBV6-1
TGTGCCAGCAGTGAACTAGCGGGGGGGCACGGGGAGCTGTTTTTT
CASSELAGGHGELFF
>-|TRBJ1-1|TRBD1|TRBV18
TGTGCCAGCTCACCAGGGGACAGGGACCTGAACACTGAAGCTTTCTTT
CASSPGDRDLNTEAFF
>-|TRBJ2-1|TRBD2|TRBV4-3
TGCGCCAGCAGCTACGGGACTATAAGCTACAATGAGCAGTTCTTC
CASSYGTISYNEQFF